Below are 22 T cell receptor beta chains sequenced from a single sample in a study of cytomegalovirus exposure and HLA in healthy donors. The study ran its PCR with 60 Vbeta and 13 Jbeta primers. Sequencing used immunoSEQ multiplex PCR; TCRdb keeps in-frame clones, though not all of them. The sample spans 74,000 or so clones; the ten largest clones claim approximately 1.5%. The sequenced sample consisted of PBMCs. These receptors were obtained from a woman aged 55-75 years in good health and CMV-seronegative.

V and J are TRBV18 and TRBJ1-5, with 9 nucleotides matching TRBD1. Germline CDR1 is KGHSH and CDR2 is LQKENI. CDR3 size: 18 residues. The ends lost 6 bases at V and 0 bases at J; junction bases unmatched: 12. CDR3 protein: CASSFTTGQGHSNQPQHF. CDR3 nucleotide sequence: TGTGCCAGCTCTTTCACCACGGGACAGGGACATAGCAATCAGCCCCAGCATTTT. The full variable domain, with the rest looked up from reference TRBV18 and TRBJ1-5, is NAGVMQNPRHLVRRRGQEARLRCSPMKGHSHVYWYRQLPEEGLKFMVYLQKENIIDESGMPKERFSAEFPKEGPSILRIQQVVRGDSAAYFCASSFTTGQGHSNQPQHFGDGTRLSIL.

The V call is TRBV5-8, the J call TRBJ2-1; 7 positions match TRBD1. Germline assignment: CDR1 SGHTS and CDR2 YDEGEE. The CDR3 consists of 11 residues. V lost 5 bases and J lost 16; bases outside the gene matches: 9. CDR3 in DNA: TGTGCCAGCAGGAGGACAGGACGGAGCTTCTTC. It encodes CASRRTGRSFF.

The genes are TRBV11-2 and TRBJ2-7; maybe TRBD2 (5 bases). The CDR3 has 15 residues. Germline assignment: CDR1 SGHAT and CDR2 FQNNGV. Trimming pared 3 bases from V and 3 bases from J, leaving 15 bases between. The CDR3 DNA reads TGTGCCAGCAGCTTCCCGGGGTCGGGGAACTACGAGCAGTACTTC. Encoded protein: CASSFPGSGNYEQYF.

The genes are TRBV2 and TRBJ2-7; D remains ambiguous. Germline V gene lookup returns CDR1 SNHLY and CDR2 FYNNEI. CDR3 length equals 17 residues. The V end was cut by 4 bases, the J end by 3 bases, with 22 bases between. The CDR3: CASSVLTVGKPHYEQYF. Here the CDR3 DNA reads TGTGCCAGCAGTGTCCTTACCGTGGGCAAGCCTCACTACGAGCAGTACTTC.

The rearrangement joins TRBV6-1 to TRBJ1-5; D gene uncertain. CDR1 MNHNS and CDR2 SASEGT come from the germline V gene. The CDR3 has 15 amino acids. V was trimmed by 4 bases and J by 3 bases, leaving 13 bases between them. Here the CDR3 DNA reads TGTGCCAGCAGTGTTGGAGGGAATCTCAATCAGCCCCAGCATTTT. This encodes CASSVGGNLNQPQHF.

The chain recombines TRBV5-1 with TRBJ2-1; TRBD2 matches 7 bases. The V segment lost 0 bases and the J segment 0 bases; nucleotides outside the gene matches: 3. CDR3 size: 16 residues. Germline loops: CDR1 SGHRS, CDR2 YFSETQ. The CDR3 here is CASSLGGGGSYNEQFF. Here the CDR3 DNA reads TGCGCCAGCAGCTTGGGGGGCGGGGGCTCCTACAATGAGCAGTTCTTC.

The chain carries TRBV18 and TRBJ1-1, with D hard to call. Trimming pared 3 bases from V and 4 bases from J, leaving 12 bases between. Germline CDR1 KGHSH, CDR2 LQKENI. CDR3 size: 14 residues. The CDR3 region has the DNA TGTGCCAGCTCACCGTCCAGTTCGGGCACTGAAGCTTTCTTT. As protein: CASSPSSSGTEAFF. The variable domain in full, with the rest retrieved from reference TRBV18 and TRBJ1-1, is NAGVMQNPRHLVRRRGQEARLRCSPMKGHSHVYWYRQLPEEGLKFMVYLQKENIIDESGMPKERFSAEFPKEGPSILRIQQVVRGDSAAYFCASSPSSSGTEAFFGQGTRLTVV.

The V gene is TRBV28, the J gene TRBJ2-1; D not certain. The V and J ends lost 6 bases and 6 bases respectively, with 9 bases between them. The CDR3 totals 12 residues. Germline V gene data show CDR1 as MDHEN and CDR2 as SYDVKM. CDR3 in DNA: TGTGCCAGCAGCCTGACTTCCAATGAGCAGTTCTTC. It translates to CASSLTSNEQFF.

V gene TRBV27 combines with J gene TRBJ1-3, with a tentative D call TRBD1 (5 bases). This CDR3 contains 14 residues. Germline V gives CDR1 MNHEY, CDR2 SMNVEV (reference sequence). Trimming cost V 3 bases and J 4 bases, with 10 bases left between them. This chain's CDR3 is CASSFGGSGNTIYF. In DNA, the CDR3 is TGTGCCAGCAGTTTCGGGGGGTCGGGAAACACCATATATTTT.

The J gene is TRBJ2-7, the V gene TRBV2, with TRBD2 matching over 9 bases. V shed 4 bases and J 2 bases; nucleotides not matched to a gene: 12. Germline V gives CDR1 SNHLY, CDR2 FYNNEI. This CDR3 is built from 17 residues. The CDR3 DNA is TGTGCCAGCAGTGCCTTGATAGCTAGCGGGACCCCCTACGAGCAGTACTTC. Its protein product is CASSALIASGTPYEQYF.

The rearrangement uses TRBV10-1 and TRBJ2-2, with a weak D call TRBD1 (6 bases). The V end was cut by 6 bases, the J end by 9 bases, with 14 bases between. There are 13 residues in the CDR3. Germline V gene lookup returns CDR1 WNHNN and CDR2 SYGVQD (reference sequence). The CDR3 protein is CASRQGLGRELFF. Here the CDR3 DNA reads TGCGCCAGCAGACAGGGCTTGGGCAGGGAGCTGTTTTTT.

The genes are TRBV6-1 and TRBJ2-1; D is unresolved. Germline lookup yields CDR1 MNHNS and CDR2 SASEGT. CDR3 length: 12 amino acids. V lost 6 bases and J lost 5, with 8 bases in between. The CDR3 DNA is TGTGCCAGCAGCCCCAGTAACAATGAGCAGTTCTTC. Its protein is CASSPSNNEQFF.

J is TRBJ1-5 and V is TRBV6-1; no firm D call. The germline V gene has CDR1 MNHNS and CDR2 SASEGT. V was cut by 6 bases and J by 1 base, with 10 bases left in between. The CDR3 is made up of 14 amino acids. The CDR3 region has the DNA TGTGCCAGCAGGTTGACGGGAAGCAATCAGCCCCAGCATTTT. Translated: CASRLTGSNQPQHF.

The rearrangement uses TRBV10-3 and TRBJ1-1; 8 bases align to TRBD1. Germline lookup yields CDR1 ENHRY and CDR2 SYGVKD. Trimming at V came to 6 bases and at J to 5 bases, leaving 5 bases not matched to a gene. The CDR3 covers 13 residues. The CDR3 coding sequence is TGTGCCATCAGCCAGGACAGGGCGACTGAAGCTTTCTTT. Protein sequence: CAISQDRATEAFF.

This sequence joins TRBV18 and TRBJ2-7; D unclear. The V end was cut by 2 bases, the J end by 2 bases, with 10 bases between. The CDR3 covers 14 residues. Germline V CDR1 and CDR2: KGHSH, LQKENI. CDR3 DNA: TGTGCCAGCTCACCATTGTTCTCTCCCTACGAGCAGTACTTC. This codes for CASSPLFSPYEQYF.

The chain employs TRBV4-2 and TRBJ2-7; a possible D gene is TRBD2 (6 bases). V was cut by 0 bases and J by 2 bases, with 11 bases left in between. Germline V gene sequence: CDR1 LGHNA, CDR2 YNFKEQ. This CDR3 has 15 residues. The CDR3 DNA sequence: TGTGCCAGCAGCCAAGAGAGTAGCGGTCCCTACGAGCAGTACTTC. The encoded protein is CASSQESSGPYEQYF.

The chain links TRBV19 to TRBJ2-1, with TRBD2 identical over 7 bases. Germline values: CDR1 LNHDA, CDR2 SQIVND (reference sequence). The ends lost 6 bases at V and 0 bases at J; junction bases unmatched: 14. The CDR3 extends over 18 amino acids. In DNA form, the CDR3 reads TGTGCCAGTAGCAATGGCGGGGGAACTAGCAGCTCCTACAATGAGCAGTTCTTC. It encodes CASSNGGGTSSSYNEQFF.

The chain employs TRBV19 and TRBJ2-7, with TRBD1 identical over 7 bases. Germline trimming cut 7 bases from V and 4 bases from J; bases unmatched to any gene: 10. The CDR3 contains 14 residues. In germline, CDR1 is LNHDA, CDR2 SQIVND (reference sequence). CDR3 protein: CASKPPGQTYEQYF. DNA for the CDR3: TGTGCCAGTAAACCGCCGGGACAGACTTACGAGCAGTACTTC.

The gene calls are TRBV6-5 and TRBJ1-6; D is uncertain. Germline CDR1 is MNHEY and CDR2 is SVGAGI. Trimming shortened V by 0 bases and J by 9 bases, and 6 bases separated the two germline ends. This CDR3 has 13 residues. The CDR3 protein is CASSYSRVSPLHF. The CDR3 coding sequence is TGTGCCAGCAGTTACTCGAGGGTTTCACCCCTCCACTTT.

V and J are TRBV4-1 and TRBJ2-2, with TRBD1 as a possible D gene (6 bases). The CDR3 covers 18 residues. Germline V gene data show CDR1 as MGHRA and CDR2 as YSYEKL. V lost 4 bases and J lost 1, with 19 bases in between. This CDR3 is CASSPMKPGTMNTGELFF. The CDR3 bases are TGCGCCAGCAGCCCAATGAAACCCGGGACAATGAACACCGGGGAGCTGTTTTTT.

This chain's CDR3 is CASKLVGQESTGELFF. CDR3 DNA: TGTGCCAGTAAACTTGTGGGACAGGAATCGACCGGGGAGCTGTTTTTT. The chain is built from TRBV19 and TRBJ2-2; TRBD1 matches 8 bases. The CDR3 consists of 16 residues. From germline, CDR1 is LNHDA and CDR2 SQIVND (reference sequence). J was trimmed by 5 bases and V by 7 bases; bases with no gene match: 12.

The CDR3 here is CASSDRTRPNEQFF. The DNA for the CDR3 is TGTGCCAGCAGTGACCGGACTAGACCCAATGAGCAGTTCTTC. V gene TRBV2 combines with J gene TRBJ2-1, with 7 bases lining up with TRBD2. CDR3 length: 14 residues. The trim removed 3 bases at V and 6 bases at J, leaving 5 bases unmatched. CDR1 is SNHLY and CDR2 is FYNNEI in the germline V gene.